This T cell receptor beta chain was profiled in a study of T cells in narcolepsy listed by TCRdb under 2018. As for the study more broadly: Patients with narcolepsy type 1 or type 2 (NT1, NT2) and healthy control donors were enrolled in the study. The study used TCR Vbeta sequencing to track clonotypes in blood and CSF while looking for autoreactive T cells in narcolepsy patients that target self-antigens of hypocretin neurons (hypocretin, TRIB2). Overall results and qualifications from the work: No sequences matching autoreactive T cell clones were present in some of the blood memory CD4+ repertoires from patients and controls. Plots comparing CSF and blood CD4+ T cell clonotypes from the same patient highlighted HCRT-specific and TRIB2-specific autoreactive clonotypes. Patients and controls had comparable numbers of sequenced blood memory CD4+ clonotypes, averaging about 37,000 and 33,000, respectively. Autoreactive clonotypes were reported to be detected serially in the blood of the same patients and of different patients, but not in the blood of healthy controls.

For TCR Vbeta sequencing, memory CD4+ T cells were sorted ex vivo from the peripheral blood of both healthy controls and narcolepsy patients. Libraries came from the immunoSEQ multiplex PCR assay. The immuneACCESS repertoire file appears here via TCRdb, limited to in-frame rearrangements. These files lack a portion of the clones; in checked studies, under half of the deficit traces to unresolved V genes, and the cause of the others is not known. The sample records about 34,000 clones, around four fifths of which are singletons. The leading ten clones occupy about 1.3% of the sample. As regards this clone: Which antigen it targets is not known. No clone much larger than this one lies a single base away; base qualities are absent.

The cysteine opens and the phenylalanine closes a CDR3 of 16 amino acids. The CDR3 DNA has 48 bases and is translated from base 1. The trim is 1 base for V and 2 bases for J, with a gap of 14 bases between the germline ends. The germline V gene gives CDR1 as LGHNA and CDR2 as YNFKEQ. Material: CD45RA- memory CD4+ T cells from PBMCs. In the paper's terms, the cell subset or site label means: memory T cells sorted ex vivo from peripheral blood. This sequence uses TRBV4-2 and TRBJ1-2, with the D gene too uncertain to name. The TCR originated in a human donor with narcolepsy. The DNA sequence reads TGTGCCAGCAGCCAAGCCGCGCGGGCGTTAAACTATGGCTACACCTTC. Translated, it reads CASSQAARALNYGYTF.